Shown below are 15 T cell receptor beta chains from a single sample sequenced in a study of shared clonotypes between healthy human individuals. Repertoires were generated with immunoSEQ multiplex PCR, while TCRdb's copy carries only in-frame clones and drops some. The sample has about 2.3 million clones, just over 90% seen once. The sample consisted of naive CD4+ T cells from PBMCs. Subset noted: CD45RA+ positively selected. The receptors come from a man aged 18 to 29 in good health. Some clones in this sample may be carry-over from other donors' samples.

The V gene is TRBV7-3, the J gene TRBJ2-2; D uncertain. Deletions cut 1 base from V and 2 bases from J, with 8 bases between. Looked up from germline, CDR1 is SGHTA and CDR2 is FQGTGA. The CDR3 spans 15 residues. This chain's CDR3 is CASSLISDNTGELFF. CDR3 DNA sequence: TGTGCCAGCAGCTTAATATCTGATAACACCGGGGAGCTGTTTTTT.

This sequence joins TRBV10-3 and TRBJ2-3; no firm D call. Germline CDR1 and CDR2: ENHRY and SYGVKD. The CDR3 consists of 19 residues. The V and J ends lost 1 base and 2 bases respectively, with 22 bases between them. CDR3 in amino acids: CAISEYRARNSFVTDTQYF. DNA for the CDR3: TGTGCCATCAGTGAGTACCGGGCGAGAAATAGCTTTGTCACAGATACGCAGTATTTT.

This clone was seen once. V is TRBV4-1 and J is TRBJ2-7; 7 nucleotides match TRBD2. The germline V gene encodes CDR1 MGHRA and CDR2 YSYEKL. This CDR3 contains 17 residues. After removal of 3 bases from V and 0 bases from J, the junction contained 11 bases not matched to a gene. CDR3 coding DNA: TGCGCCAGCAGCCAGCGGCAAGACCGGGACTACTCCTACGAGCAGTACTTC. Protein sequence: CASSQRQDRDYSYEQYF.

The J gene is TRBJ2-7, the V gene TRBV11-2, with 8 bases fitting TRBD2. In germline, CDR1 is SGHAT, CDR2 FQNNGV. The CDR3 spans 14 residues. V lost 4 bases to trimming and J lost 7 bases; unmatched junction nucleotides: 9. The CDR3 sequence: CASSSQGLVGEQYF. In DNA form, the CDR3 reads TGTGCCAGCAGCTCCCAGGGACTAGTTGGGGAGCAGTACTTC. The variable domain in full, with the rest retrieved from reference TRBV11-2 and TRBJ2-7, is EAGVAQSPRYKIIEKRQSVAFWCNPISGHATLYWYQQILGQGPKLLIQFQNNGVVDDSQLPKDRFSAERLKGVDSTLKIQPAKLEDSAVYLCASSSQGLVGEQYFGPGTRLTVT.

DNA of the CDR3: TGTGCCTGGAGTGGACAGACCTACGAGCAGTACTTC. As protein: CAWSGQTYEQYF. J is TRBJ2-7 and V is TRBV30; possibly TRBD1 for D (5 bases). This CDR3 spans 12 amino acids. Trimming stripped 1 base from V and 2 bases from J, with 6 bases between. Germline V CDR1 and CDR2: GTSNPN, SVGIG (reference sequence). The full variable domain, rest sourced from reference TRBV30 and TRBJ2-7, is SQTIHQWPATLVQPVGSPLSLECTVEGTSNPNLYWYRQAAGRGLQLLFYSVGIGQISSEVPQNLSASRPQDRQFILSSKKLLLSDSGFYLCAWSGQTYEQYFGPGTRLTVT.

V gene TRBV2 combines with J gene TRBJ2-5; D remains ambiguous. With 3 bases removed from V and 0 bases from J, the gap between germline ends came to 14 bases. From germline, CDR1 is SNHLY and CDR2 FYNNEI. The CDR3 is 16 amino acids. The DNA of the CDR3 is TGTGCCAGCAGTGACATCAGCGCCTACTACCAAGAGACCCAGTACTTC. Its protein product is CASSDISAYYQETQYF.

The chain couples TRBV15 to TRBJ2-1, with TRBD2 matching over 9 bases. This CDR3 has 15 residues. V lost 5 bases and J lost 4; bases outside the gene matches: 6. Germline lookup yields CDR1 LNHNV and CDR2 YYDKDF (reference sequence). CDR3 protein: CATSRLAALYNEQFF. CDR3 in DNA: TGTGCCACCAGCCGACTAGCGGCCCTTTACAATGAGCAGTTCTTC.

The chain recombines TRBV2 with TRBJ1-4; no definite D call. The CDR3 totals 14 residues. Per germline, CDR1 SNHLY and CDR2 FYNNEI. Trimming removed 4 bases from V and 8 bases from J, with 14 bases in between. CDR3 sequence reads: CASSGGGRREKLFF. CDR3 DNA sequence: TGTGCCAGCAGTGGAGGCGGTAGGCGGGAAAAACTGTTTTTT.

A word on this clone: At the DNA level, this CDR3 is encoded by other sequences in the same sample as well. V gene TRBV27 combines with J gene TRBJ2-6; the D is unclear. The germline CDR1 and CDR2 sequences are MNHEY and SMNVEV (reference sequence). Trimming stripped 4 bases from V and 1 base from J, with 5 bases between. The CDR3 consists of 14 residues. The CDR3 nucleotides read TGTGCCAGCAGTTGGGGTTCTGGGGCCAACGTCCTGACTTTC. This sequence encodes CASSWGSGANVLTF.

This chain uses TRBV4-1 with TRBJ2-1; D not certain. The germline V and J ends were trimmed by 4 bases and 0 bases, with 10 bases remaining between them. This CDR3 is built from 15 residues. Germline loops: CDR1 MGHRA, CDR2 YSYEKL. CDR3 amino acids: CASSPPLSSYNEQFF. The DNA for the CDR3 is TGCGCCAGCAGCCCTCCATTGAGCTCCTACAATGAGCAGTTCTTC.

This clone was counted a single time. The rearrangement uses TRBV7-3 and TRBJ2-3, with D hard to call. V dropped 1 base and J dropped 3 bases, with 11 bases sitting between them. Germline CDR1 SGHTA, CDR2 FQGTGA. The CDR3 runs 15 residues. CDR3 sequence: CASSLNSQQTDTQYF. CDR3 bases: TGTGCCAGCAGCTTAAATTCCCAGCAGACAGATACGCAGTATTTT.

The rearrangement joins TRBV25-1 to TRBJ1-4; 8 bases are shared with TRBD1. The length of the CDR3 is 14 residues. Germline assignment: CDR1 MGHDK and CDR2 SYGVNS. After removal of 3 bases from V and 7 bases from J, the junction contained 4 bases not matched to a gene. The CDR3 protein is CASSDTGGGEKLFF. CDR3 nucleotide sequence: TGTGCCAGCAGTGACACAGGGGGAGGTGAAAAACTGTTTTTT.

For this clone: Other nucleotide sequences in the sample specify the same CDR3. The chain uses TRBV5-6 and TRBJ1-2; 10 bases line up with TRBD1. The length of the CDR3 is 15 residues. J was trimmed by 2 bases and V by 1 base; bases with no gene match: 2. Germline-derived CDR1 and CDR2 are SGHDT and YYEEEE. CDR3 sequence: CASSLLGQGNYGYTF. As DNA, the CDR3 is TGTGCCAGCAGCTTGTTGGGACAGGGGAACTATGGCTACACCTTC.

V and J are TRBV28 and TRBJ2-1; D gene ambiguous. The CDR3 has 14 amino acids. The germline gives CDR1 MDHEN, CDR2 SYDVKM. V was cut by 7 bases and J by 0 bases, with 10 bases left in between. CDR3 in amino acids: CASMARSSYNEQFF. The CDR3 nucleotides are TGTGCCAGCATGGCCCGGAGCTCCTACAATGAGCAGTTCTTC.

As concerns this clone: At the DNA level, this CDR3 is encoded by other sequences in the same sample as well. J is TRBJ2-1 and V is TRBV9, with D perhaps matching TRBD2 (5 bases). Germline values: CDR1 SGDLS, CDR2 YYNGEE. V lost 0 bases to trimming and J lost 3 bases, with 7 bases between them. This CDR3 has 14 amino acids. The CDR3 region has the DNA TGTGCCAGCAGCGTAGCACTAGACTACAATGAGCAGTTCTTC. Translated: CASSVALDYNEQFF. Variable domain in full (rest from reference TRBV9 and TRBJ2-1): DSGVTQTPKHLITATGQRVTLRCSPRSGDLSVYWYQQSLDQGLQFLIQYYNGEERAKGNILERFSAQQFPDLHSELNLSSLELGDSALYFCASSVALDYNEQFFGPGTRLTVL.